The present entry profiles one TCR beta chain with its context. Its antigen remains unidentified. Using immunoSEQ multiplex PCR, the repertoire was profiled, and TCRdb retains in-frame clones only, with some absent. The data show some 390,000 clones, with about nine tenths seen just once and 3% to 4.5% held by the top ten. The treatment denotes: roughly 19 received Ad26.COV2.S at low or high dose, single or two shots; about 5 received placebo; per-sample allocation not given. Following the first vaccine or placebo injection, samples were taken on day 63. CDR3 length equals 15 residues. V lost 4 bases to trimming and J lost 2 bases; unmatched junction nucleotides: 8. Germline lookup yields CDR1 LGHDT and CDR2 YNNKEL (reference sequence). The sample originates from a study of Ad26.COV2.S vaccination and SARS-CoV-2 variants. About the research overall: Ad26.COV2.S was injected intramuscularly once or twice, 56 days apart.

Broader study findings: Substantial breadth in spike-specific CD8+ and CD4+ T cell responses was reportedly seen after vaccination.

The TCR originated in a person aged 18-60 years who received the Ad26.COV2.S COVID-19 vaccine or a placebo. The J gene is TRBJ2-7, the V gene TRBV3-1 (or the pseudogene TRBV3-2), with 7 positions matching TRBD1. Sample: peripheral blood, taken in a trial of Ad26.COV2.S vaccine versus placebo. DNA of the CDR3: TGTGCCAGCAGCCCGTTGGACAGGACGACCTACGAGCAGTACTTC. Encoded protein: CASSPLDRTTYEQYF.